The T cell receptor beta chain under discussion was sequenced for a study of T cell responses to AZD1222 COVID-19 vaccine. Overall study findings and caveats: Among AZD1222 vaccinees, only six or seven were seropositive at baseline. After the peak T cell response, and only then, were repertoires sampled.

Repertoires were generated with immunoSEQ multiplex PCR, while TCRdb's copy carries only in-frame clones and drops some. In the table there are approximately 130,000 clones, roughly nine tenths of which are singletons. On this clone: Its antigen is not identified.

The CDR3 runs 10 residues. Germline V CDR1 and CDR2: KGHDR, SFDVKD. The ends were cut back, 12 bases at V and 8 bases at J, with 12 bases in the middle. The chain links TRBV24-1 to TRBJ1-2; no definite D call. The sample in question was peripheral blood, obtained 28 days after the second AZD1222 dose. This TCR was recovered from an adult who received the AZD1222 COVID-19 vaccine. The CDR3: CAHQVRGYTF. The CDR3 DNA sequence: TGTGCCCACCAGGTGCGGGGCTACACCTTC.